This T cell receptor beta chain was profiled in a study of blood T cell repertoires in COVID-19. With 0 bases clipped from V and 9 bases from J, the junction kept 6 bases outside the gene matches. Germline lookup yields CDR1 KGHSH and CDR2 LQKENI. There are 16 residues in the CDR3. Clones were sequenced by immunoSEQ multiplex PCR, and TCRdb holds only the in-frame ones, with some missing. This sample has more than 150,000 clones, with approximately 80% found just once. Individuals aged about 18 to 100 years were recruited from about two dozen US areas. Cohorts were determined from participant-reported clinical history. Two negative PCRs, clearance, or symptom resolution were required of recovered Cohort 3 donors.

Sequencing was performed on PBMCs or T cells enriched from blood (not recorded which). The clonotype originates from a man between 45 and 60 years old who had recovered from COVID-19. This chain uses TRBV18 with TRBJ1-6, with 9 positions matching TRBD1. CDR3: CASSPPRDRVGSPLHF. The DNA of the CDR3 is TGTGCCAGCTCACCACCTCGGGACAGGGTTGGTTCACCCCTCCACTTT.